What follows are 4 T cell receptor beta chains derived from one specimen sequenced in a study of T-cell memory formation after mild COVID-19. TCRdb fed the 5' RACE reads into MiXCR, producing one record per CDR3 protein. Of just under 50,000 distinct CDR3 sequences in the sample, around 10% were seen once. Sequenced material: PBMCs or a T cell subset sorted from them (not recorded which). These receptors came from a man between 18 and 35 years old who had mild COVID-19 (a few samples of this study predate the infection). Cell type and time point are not known.

This clonotype was seen repeatedly, ten times or more. The V and J genes are TRBV4-1 and TRBJ2-2; perhaps TRBD1 as D (7 bases). V was trimmed by 1 base and J by 8 bases, leaving 20 bases between them. The CDR3 spans 17 residues. Germline loops: CDR1 MGHRA, CDR2 YSYEKL. The DNA for the CDR3 is TGCGCCAGCAGCCAAGTGGAGGGGGCGCAGAGGATTGGGGAGCTGTTTTTT. Protein product: CASSQVEGAQRIGELFF.

The rearrangement joins TRBV5-6 to TRBJ1-4; 8 nucleotides line up with TRBD1. The CDR3 spans 13 residues. J lost 5 bases, V lost 7 bases, and 4 bases had no gene match. CDR1 and CDR2 (germline): SGHDT, YYEEEE. CDR3 in amino acids: CASGRTGNEKLFF. The CDR3 region has the DNA TGTGCCAGCGGCCGGACAGGGAATGAAAAACTGTTTTTT.

In its sample, this clonotype was seen many times. The chain combines TRBV4-3 with TRBJ2-1, with 11 bases that match TRBD2. Germline assignment: CDR1 LGHNA and CDR2 YSLEER. This CDR3 spans 16 amino acids. The V segment lost 1 base and the J segment 4 bases; nucleotides outside the gene matches: 3. The CDR3 coding sequence is TGCGCCAGCAGCCAAGGGGTAGCGGGGGGGTACAATGAGCAGTTCTTC. It translates to CASSQGVAGGYNEQFF.

The table lists this clonotype with a few counts. The chain couples TRBV5-6 to TRBJ1-6; the D gene is possibly TRBD1 (5 bases). The V end lost 0 bases, the J end lost 7 bases, and 11 bases lay between the germline ends. Germline V gives CDR1 SGHDT, CDR2 YYEEEE. CDR3 length: 15 amino acids. CDR3 bases: TGTGCCAGCAGCTTGGGACCATGGGGGAATTCACCCCTCCACTTT. Translating it yields CASSLGPWGNSPLHF.